The 24 T cell receptor beta chains reported below all come from one sample, sequenced in a study of tumor-infiltrating lymphocytes in primary liver carcinoma. Scientists recovered RNA and DNA together from about 20-30 mg of unsorted bulk tissue. Reverse transcription of approximately 520 ng total RNA with a constant-region primer produced TCR beta cDNA. Employing slightly modified ARM-PCR, three nested multiplex PCR rounds were run, and these gave rise to the TCR beta libraries. TRBV1-TRBV30 forward and Cbeta reverse primers drove the first two roughly 10-cycle rounds. MiXCR, applied by TCRdb to the multiplex PCR reads, yields one record per CDR3 protein. The sample has about 100,000 distinct CDR3 sequences, approximately 70% seen once; the top ten hold around 12%. The specimen sequenced was liver tumor tissue from sampling region 2. The sample's subset: tumor region T2, inferior pole. These receptors came from a woman aged 60-75 years with primary liver carcinoma and hepatitis B virus infection.

This clonotype was seen many times. The chain carries TRBV28 and TRBJ2-3; D gene ambiguous. Germline CDR1 and CDR2: MDHEN and SYDVKM. The germline V and J ends were trimmed by 5 bases and 2 bases, with 5 bases remaining between them. The CDR3 spans 12 residues. CDR3 protein: CASSRYTDTQYF. In nucleotides, the CDR3 is TGTGCCAGCAGTCGTTACACAGATACGCAGTATTTT.

The gene calls are TRBV12-3 or TRBV12-4 and TRBJ2-7; no reliable D call. The V gene lost 10 bases and the J gene lost 0 bases, with 16 bases spanning the gap. The CDR3 has 14 amino acids. The CDR3 loop reads CAITIDAGSYEQYF. As DNA, the CDR3 is TGTGCCATCACAATCGACGCCGGCTCCTACGAGCAGTACTTC.

As concerns this clonotype: One junction end does not reproduce the germline sequence, and a read error may be involved. The CDR3 is CANSLDREVDRQYF. As DNA, the CDR3 is TGTGCCAATAGCCTGGACAGGGAGGTAGATAGGCAGTATTTT. J is TRBJ2-3 and V is TRBV11-2; the match to TRBD1 covers 8 bases. Germline V CDR1 and CDR2: SGHAT, FQNNGV. This CDR3 is 14 amino acids long.

About this clonotype itself: An end of the junction differs from the germline gene, which may be a read error. V and J are TRBV28 and TRBJ1-1; D is perhaps TRBD1 (5 bases). The germline V gene encodes CDR1 MDHEN and CDR2 SYDVKM. The CDR3 has 13 amino acids. Here the CDR3 reads CVSSSQGYTEASF. The CDR3 bases are TGTGTCAGCAGTTCCCAGGGTTACACTGAAGCTTCCTTT.

Comments on this clonotype: It is likely a read error, because the conserved phenylalanine at the end of the CDR3 is missing. The chain combines TRBV11-2 with TRBJ1-1; TRBD1 might be the D (6 bases). The CDR3 totals 16 residues. Looked up from germline, CDR1 is SGHAT and CDR2 is FQNNGV. The CDR3 protein is CASSSGEGAGKTVAFL. CDR3 bases: TGTGCCAGCAGCTCAGGGGAGGGCGCGGGAAAAACTGTAGCTTTCCTT.

This clonotype is termed medium-sized (0.01 to 0.1%). The rearrangement joins TRBV11-2 to TRBJ2-1; D gene uncertain. CDR1 is SGHAT, CDR2 FQNNGV, per germline. The V gene lost 2 bases and the J gene lost 0 bases, with 8 bases spanning the gap. The CDR3 extends over 15 amino acids. The DNA of the CDR3 is TGTGCCAGCAGCTTACGCACAGACTCCTACAATGAGCAGTTCTTC. This encodes CASSLRTDSYNEQFF.

This rearrangement joins TRBV6-1 to TRBJ2-1, with D maybe TRBD1 (6 bases). CDR1 is MNHNS, CDR2 SASEGT, per germline. CDR3 length: 17 residues. V lost 1 base and J 7 bases, leaving 20 bases between the germline ends. The CDR3 DNA follows: TGTGCCAGCAGTGAAGAATCCAGGGGCGATCCTCAGAATGAGCAGTTCTTC. Protein product: CASSEESRGDPQNEQFF.

This clonotype was picked up many times. The chain is built from TRBV29-1 and TRBJ2-1; 9 positions agree with TRBD2. The CDR3 spans 17 residues. Germline V gene sequence: CDR1 SQVTM, CDR2 ANQGSEA. Unmatched junction bases numbered 7, after V lost 1 base and J lost 0 bases. This chain's CDR3 is CSVEVRAGGHSYNEQFF. The CDR3 nucleotides read TGCAGCGTTGAAGTGCGAGCGGGAGGCCACTCCTACAATGAGCAGTTCTTC.

Remarks on this clonotype: Possible read error: a much larger clone is one base away. The CDR3 here is CASSDPRPGLAGVNEQLF. The CDR3, as DNA: TGCGCCAGCAGTGACCCTAGACCGGGACTAGCGGGAGTCAATGAGCAGCTCTTC. The chain recombines TRBV10-1 with TRBJ2-1; 14 nucleotides align to TRBD2. This CDR3 is built from 18 residues. Germline assignment: CDR1 WNHNN and CDR2 SYGVQD (reference sequence).

This clonotype was seen only a few times. This chain joins TRBV7-3 and TRBJ2-2, with D possibly TRBD1 on 6 matching bases. The CDR3 runs 16 residues. Germline CDR1 is SGHTA and CDR2 is FQGTGA. Trimming stripped 2 bases from V and 0 bases from J, with 10 bases between. The CDR3 sequence is CASSLLGQTNTGELFF. CDR3 DNA sequence: TGTGCCAGCAGCTTATTAGGACAGACGAACACCGGGGAGCTGTTTTTT. The entire variable domain, with the rest obtained from reference TRBV7-3 and TRBJ2-2, is as follows: GAGVSQTPSNKVTEKGKYVELRCDPISGHTALYWYRQSLGQGPEFLIYFQGTGAADDSGLPNDRFFAVRPEGSVSTLKIQRTERGDSAVYLCASSLLGQTNTGELFFGEGSRLTVL.

Turning to this clonotype: A much larger clone sits a single nucleotide away, making a read error possible. This sequence joins TRBV28 and TRBJ2-1, with 13 bases fitting TRBD2. Per the germline V gene, CDR1 is MDHEN and CDR2 is SYDVKM. CDR3 length: 15 amino acids. DNA for the CDR3: TGTGCCAGCAGTTTAACTAGCGGGAGGGCCAGGGAGCGGTTCTTC. This sequence encodes CASSLTSGRARERFF.

CDR3 region: CASSPVGTRGSPLHF. In DNA form, the CDR3 reads TGTGCCAGCAGCCCCGTCGGGACACGGGGATCGCCCCTCCACTTT. The chain is built from TRBV11-2 and TRBJ1-6, with a tentative D call TRBD1 (6 bases). The CDR3 sequence is 15 residues long. V was pared by 5 bases and J by 13 bases, with 21 bases between. Germline lookup yields CDR1 SGHAT and CDR2 FQNNGV.

This clonotype was counted only a few times. The genes are TRBV28 and TRBJ1-5; TRBD1 matches at 7 bases. The CDR3 is made up of 13 amino acids. Germline lookup yields CDR1 MDHEN and CDR2 SYDVKM. Trimming removed 8 bases from V and 5 bases from J; junction bases left unmatched: 6. The chain's CDR3 is CASSFQGDQPQHF. CDR3 nucleotides: TGTGCCAGCTCGTTCCAGGGGGATCAGCCCCAGCATTTT.

This clonotype appeared once. One end of the junction varies from germline; a read error may be responsible. The chain is built from TRBV7-8 and TRBJ2-1; 9 bases fit TRBD2. The CDR3 is 16 amino acids. From germline, CDR1 is SGHVS and CDR2 FQNEAQ. The CDR3 reads CASSLVGTSRTNEQPF. CDR3 DNA: TGTGCCAGCAGCTTAGTTGGGACTAGCCGGACCAATGAGCAGCCCTTC.

About this clonotype itself: At one boundary the junction diverges from the germline segment, which might be a read error. The V gene is TRBV4-2, the J gene TRBJ2-3; 8 positions agree with TRBD2. CDR3 length: 14 amino acids. CDR1 and CDR2 from the germline V gene are LGHNA and YNFKEQ. DNA of the CDR3: TGTGGCAGCAGCCAAGCGGGAGTCGTGGATACTCAGTATTTT. It is translated as CGSSQAGVVDTQYF.

The chain joins TRBV11-2 to TRBJ2-7; tentatively, D is TRBD1 (5 bases). CDR1 and CDR2 from the germline V gene are SGHAT and FQNNGV. This CDR3 has 15 amino acids. Trimming removed 5 bases at V and 4 bases at J, with 18 bases between. This CDR3 is CASSLHLGQIYEQYF. For the CDR3, the DNA is TGTGCCAGCAGCCTTCACCTGGGGCAGATTTACGAGCAGTACTTC.

Note on this clonotype: One base away lies a much larger clone, so this may be a sequencing read error. The chain has TRBV4-1 and TRBJ2-1; 8 positions match TRBD2. Unmatched junction bases numbered 9, after V lost 3 bases and J lost 2 bases. Per the germline V gene, CDR1 is MGHRA and CDR2 is YSYEKL. This CDR3 has 17 residues. For the CDR3, the DNA is TGCGCCAGCAGCCATGCAGAACTAGCGGAAACCTACAATGAGCAGTTCTTC. It translates to CASSHAELAETYNEQFF.

The chain combines TRBV6-2 or TRBV6-3 with TRBJ2-7; weak D call: TRBD2 (5 bases). Germline lookup yields CDR1 MNHEY and CDR2 SVGEGT. CDR3 length equals 13 residues. V lost 2 bases and J lost 6, with 11 bases in between. CDR3 loop: CASSYLLAGEQYF. CDR3 nucleotides: TGTGCCAGCAGTTACCTCCTAGCCGGCGAGCAGTACTTC.

This chain joins TRBV20-1 and TRBJ1-2, with D perhaps TRBD1 (5 bases). With 4 bases removed from V and 7 bases from J, the gap between germline ends came to 16 bases. The CDR3 loop spans 13 amino acids. CDR1 and CDR2 from the germline V gene are DFQATT and SNEGSKA (reference sequence). CDR3 sequence (DNA): TGCAGTGCTAAGGATGGGGCGCGTGCTGGCTACACCTTC. Amino acid sequence: CSAKDGARAGYTF.

Comments on this clonotype: This may be a read error: a much more frequent sequence differs by one nucleotide. This chain links TRBV20-1 with TRBJ2-7; 12 bases align to TRBD2. Germline-derived CDR1 and CDR2 are DFQATT and SNEGSKA (reference sequence). V was clipped by 6 bases and J by 6 bases; unmatched bases: 9. CDR3 length: 14 amino acids. CDR3 protein: CSAHRLAGDSEQYF. DNA for the CDR3: TGCAGTGCCCACCGACTAGCGGGAGATAGCGAGCAGTACTTC.

On this clonotype itself: This may arise from a read error, as a much more abundant clone is one base away. The rearrangement uses TRBV14 and TRBJ1-1; D not resolved. Germline CDR1 SGHDN, CDR2 FVKESK. The CDR3 consists of 13 residues. The DNA for the CDR3 is TGTGTCAGCAGCCAAGATCGCGCGGACCAGGCTTTCTTT. Amino acids: CVSSQDRADQAFF. Using reference TRBV14 and TRBJ1-1 for the parts outside the CDR3, the full variable domain is EAGVTQFPSHSVIEKGQTVTLRCDPISGHDNLYWYRRVMGKEIKFLLHFVKESKQDESGMPNNRFLAERTGGTYSTLKVQPAELEDSGVYFCVSSQDRADQAFFGQGTRLTVV.

J is TRBJ1-2 and V is TRBV10-3; no clear D gene. V was pared by 0 bases and J by 13 bases, with 12 bases between. The CDR3 runs to 12 residues. Per germline, CDR1 ENHRY and CDR2 SYGVKD. The CDR3 reads CAISESRIAVTF. Here the CDR3 DNA reads TGTGCCATCAGTGAGTCACGGATAGCAGTCACCTTC.

There are a few counts of this clonotype. This sequence joins TRBV5-1 and TRBJ2-5, with D perhaps matching TRBD2 (6 bases). The CDR3 runs 13 residues. Germline assignment: CDR1 SGHRS and CDR2 YFSETQ. Trimming stripped 1 base from V and 5 bases from J, with 9 bases between. The CDR3: CASSLREYETQYF. The CDR3 coding sequence is TGCGCCAGCAGCTTGCGGGAGTACGAGACCCAGTACTTC.

A note on this clonotype: One junction end does not reproduce the germline sequence, and a read error may be involved. The chain uses TRBV11-2 and TRBJ2-6, with 7 bases that match TRBD1. Looked up from germline, CDR1 is SGHAT and CDR2 is FQNNGV. The CDR3 has 19 amino acids. DNA of the CDR3: TGTGCCAGCAGTCCGGGACAGTTCTGGACTGGCTCTTGGGCCAACGTCCTGACTTTC. It specifies CASSPGQFWTGSWANVLTF.